The TCR beta chain described here comes from a study of T cell responses to AZD1222 COVID-19 vaccine. Study results and limitations: Spike-spanning, vaccine-associated CD4 TCRs were dominant at 160-218 and 743-854. Clonal diversity was possibly underestimated, and white British individuals and females predominated among donors.

Points on this clone: Its antigen is as yet unknown.

Only in-frame clones appear in the TCRdb table, and some are missing; sequencing was by immunoSEQ multiplex PCR. The sample lists under 200,000 clones, roughly nine tenths occurring once. The V end was cut by 3 bases, the J end by 4 bases, with 9 bases between. CDR1 is LNHNV, CDR2 YYDKDF, per germline (reference sequence). The CDR3 is made up of 13 amino acids. The receptor's source is an adult who received the MenACWY meningococcal vaccine as a control. The sample in question was peripheral blood, obtained 28 days after the second dose of the MenACWY control vaccine. V is TRBV15 and J is TRBJ1-1, with D hard to call. Here the CDR3 reads CATSRAGGTEAFF. CDR3 in DNA: TGTGCCACCAGCAGGGCCGGAGGCACTGAAGCTTTCTTT.